This T cell receptor beta chain originates from a study of blood T cell repertoires in COVID-19 (dated by TCRdb to 2019 to 2021). In the study overall: Collaborator samples came from the United States, Italy and Spain and covered acute and convalescent phases of COVID-19. The material from the prospective study consisted of cDNA or gDNA derived from T cells, B-cell-depleted T cells, or PBMCs. Deeply sampled blood TCRbeta repertoires from subjects exposed to, actively infected with, or recovered from COVID-19 were included in the dataset. A freely available public database, intended as a resource for researchers studying the immune response to SARS-CoV-2, is where the repertoires were released. Samples were obtained from the ongoing ImmuneRACE study (first 160 participants) and from 950 to 1,500 subjects provided by 6 global collaborators. Nearly every sample came with metadata listing a de-identified subject ID, COVID-19 status, age in years and sex. HLA class I and class II types, where available, came from metadata supplied by the sample provider rather than from assay-based typing.

The collaborating institutions used their own protocols to collect whole blood in K2EDTA tubes. Collaborator samples were shipped for TCRbeta analysis as frozen whole blood, isolated PBMCs, or DNA extracted from either sample type. Study-level results and caveats: The amount of clinical and demographic metadata varied by source and participant and was provided uncurated.

Comment on this clone: Its antigen remains undetermined. No base-level quality is on record; no much larger clone is a single base apart.

The immunoSEQ Assay, a bias-controlled multiplex PCR, was used to amplify TCRbeta CDR3 regions from genomic DNA. As for the original processing: Within the assay, amplification of reference gene primers was used to estimate how many nucleated cells each sample contained. To quantify the absolute abundance of each unique TCRbeta CDR3 rearrangement, sequence reads were collapsed and filtered. For each sample, productive Simpson clonality was calculated as the square root of Simpson's diversity index over productive rearrangements. This is the immuneACCESS table as TCRdb keeps it, with only in-frame sequences that have V and J called. A part of the clones is gone; compared with another copy, unresolved V genes explain less than half, and the rest is unexplained. The DNA was the basis for D and trimming; V, J and clone size are from that table. This sample gives under 250,000 clones in total; roughly four fifths of them show up just once. Approximately 8% of the sample is held by the ten biggest clonotypes.

This clonotype was sampled from a woman in her forties or fifties with active or convalescent COVID-19. Input material: peripheral blood.

The DNA sequence is TGTGCCAGCAGTTCACCGGGACAGGGGGCTAGGGATGAGCAGTTCTTC. Protein translation: CASSSPGQGARDEQFF. The chain couples TRBV6-5 to TRBJ2-1, with 12 middle bases fitting TRBD1. The CDR3 has 16 amino acids, counting the end cysteine and phenylalanine. The entry retains the CDR3 DNA only, 48 bases that are in frame from base 1. For CDR1 and CDR2, the germline V gene lists MNHEY and SVGAGI. Here V drops 4 bases and J drops 8 bases, and the junction holds 9 bases not matched to any gene.